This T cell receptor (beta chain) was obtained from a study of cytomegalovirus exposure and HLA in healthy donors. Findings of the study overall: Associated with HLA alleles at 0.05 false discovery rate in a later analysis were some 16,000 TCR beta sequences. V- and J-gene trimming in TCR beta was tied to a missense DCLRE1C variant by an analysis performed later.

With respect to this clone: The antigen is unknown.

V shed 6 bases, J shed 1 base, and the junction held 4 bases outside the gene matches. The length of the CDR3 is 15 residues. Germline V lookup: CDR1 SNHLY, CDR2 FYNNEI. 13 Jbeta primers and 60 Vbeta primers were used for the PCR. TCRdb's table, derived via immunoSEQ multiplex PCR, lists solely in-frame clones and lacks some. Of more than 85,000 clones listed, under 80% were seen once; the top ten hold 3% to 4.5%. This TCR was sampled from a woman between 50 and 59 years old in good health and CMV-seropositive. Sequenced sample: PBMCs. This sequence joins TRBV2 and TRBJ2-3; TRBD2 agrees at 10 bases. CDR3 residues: CASSSLAGGTDTQYF. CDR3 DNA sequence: TGTGCCAGCAGCTCCCTAGCGGGGGGCACAGATACGCAGTATTTT.